This TCR beta chain was observed in a study of cytomegalovirus exposure and HLA in healthy donors. Findings and limits, study-wide: The study dropped some indistinguishable V segments, TRBV6-2 and TRBV6-3 among them. As was reported, the classifier diagnosed cytomegalovirus status with high specificity and sensitivity. Available immune exposure information covered CMV serostatus only.

PCR primers comprised 60 Vbeta and 13 Jbeta primers. Original methodology: About 11 million of about 80 million unique TCR beta chains were shared, per a later count. Data came from immunoSEQ multiplex PCR; TCRdb stores just in-frame clones and leaves some out. The V and J calls and clone size were taken over from that table, and D and trimming were inferred from the DNA. The table has about 110,000 clones, about four fifths seen once. This clone was seen more than once but under ten times. Its antigen is unknown. This CDR3 is 16 amino acids long. Trimming removed 0 bases from V and 8 bases from J; junction bases left unmatched: 8. Per germline, CDR1 LGHNA and CDR2 YSLEER.

The clonotype comes from a woman under 40 in good health and CMV-seronegative. Sequenced: PBMCs. The gene calls are TRBV4-3 and TRBJ2-1, with 9 bases aligning to TRBD2. Here the CDR3 DNA reads TGCGCCAGCAGCCAAGAATCTGGCGGGAGGGCCCATGAGCAGTTCTTC. Translated: CASSQESGGRAHEQFF.